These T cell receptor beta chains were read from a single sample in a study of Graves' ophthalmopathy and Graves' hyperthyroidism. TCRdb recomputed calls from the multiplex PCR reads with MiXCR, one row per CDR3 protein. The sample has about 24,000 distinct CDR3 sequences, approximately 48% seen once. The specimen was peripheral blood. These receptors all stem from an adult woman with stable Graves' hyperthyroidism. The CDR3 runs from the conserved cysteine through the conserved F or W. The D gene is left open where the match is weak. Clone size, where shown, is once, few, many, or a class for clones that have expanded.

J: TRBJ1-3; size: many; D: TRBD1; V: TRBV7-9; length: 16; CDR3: CASSGLTGVSGNTIYF; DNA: TGTGCCAGCAGCGGCCTGACAGGGGTCTCTGGAAACACCATATATTTT
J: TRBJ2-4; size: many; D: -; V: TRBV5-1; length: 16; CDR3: CASSLTAGPAGNIQYF; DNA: TGCGCCAGCAGCTTGACGGCCGGACCGGCGGGAAACATTCAGTACTTC
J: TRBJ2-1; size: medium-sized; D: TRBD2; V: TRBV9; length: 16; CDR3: CASSVGSSGGEAEQFF; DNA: TGTGCCAGCAGCGTAGGTAGTAGCGGGGGAGAAGCTGAGCAGTTCTTC
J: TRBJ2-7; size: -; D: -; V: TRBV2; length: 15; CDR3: CASSEAPGRPYEQYF; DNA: TGTGCCAGCAGTGAAGCTCCCGGACGACCCTACGAGCAGTACTTC
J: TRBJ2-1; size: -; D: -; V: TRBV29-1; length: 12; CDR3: CSALSSYNEQFF; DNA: TGCAGCGCCCTGAGCTCCTACAATGAGCAGTTCTTC
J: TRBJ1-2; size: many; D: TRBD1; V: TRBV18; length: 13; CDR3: CASSDRVGYGYTF; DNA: TGTGCCAGCTCAGACAGGGTAGGCTATGGCTACACCTTC
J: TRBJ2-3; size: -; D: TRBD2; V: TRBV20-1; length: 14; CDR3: CSTRWGGRSVTHYF; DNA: TGCAGTACTAGATGGGGCGGGAGATCAGTTACGCACTATTTT
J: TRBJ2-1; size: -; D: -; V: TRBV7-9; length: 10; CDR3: CASSLDEQFF; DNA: TGTGCCAGCAGCTTAGATGAGCAGTTCTTC
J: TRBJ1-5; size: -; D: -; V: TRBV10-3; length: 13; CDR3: CAISEHSNQPQHF; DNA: TGTGCCATCTCGGAGCATAGCAATCAGCCCCAGCATTTT
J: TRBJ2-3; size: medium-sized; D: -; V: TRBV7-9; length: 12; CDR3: CASSFSTDTQYF; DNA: TGTGCCAGCAGCTTCAGCACAGATACGCAGTATTTT
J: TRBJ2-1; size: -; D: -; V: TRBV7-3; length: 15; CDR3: CDGSLRQNSYNEQFF; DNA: TGTGACGGCAGCTTGAGACAAAACTCCTACAATGAGCAGTTCTTC
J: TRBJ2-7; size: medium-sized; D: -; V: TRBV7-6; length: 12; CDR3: CASSSDTYEQYF; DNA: TGTGCCAGCAGCTCTGACACCTACGAGCAGTACTTC
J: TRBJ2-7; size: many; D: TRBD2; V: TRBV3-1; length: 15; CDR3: CASSLGASGSNEQYF; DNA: TGTGCCAGCAGCCTTGGGGCTAGCGGGAGTAACGAGCAGTACTTC
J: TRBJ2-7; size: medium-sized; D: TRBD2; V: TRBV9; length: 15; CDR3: CASSVGLAGGYEQYF; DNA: TGTGCCAGCAGCGTAGGCCTAGCGGGAGGCTACGAGCAGTACTTC
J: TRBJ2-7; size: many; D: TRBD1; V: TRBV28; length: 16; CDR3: CASSFGSQGARYEQYF; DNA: TGTGCCAGCAGTTTTGGGTCACAGGGGGCCCGCTACGAGCAGTACTTC
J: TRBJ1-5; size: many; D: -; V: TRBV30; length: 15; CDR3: CAWSVRAGSNQPQHF; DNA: TGTGCCTGGAGTGTACGGGCAGGGAGCAATCAGCCCCAGCATTTT
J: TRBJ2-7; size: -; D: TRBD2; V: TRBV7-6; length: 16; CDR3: CASSLQPTSGVYEQYF; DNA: TGTGCCAGCAGCCTACAACCGACTAGCGGGGTCTACGAGCAGTACTTC
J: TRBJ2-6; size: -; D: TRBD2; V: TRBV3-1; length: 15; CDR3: CASSKASGRANVLTF; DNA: TGTGCCAGCAGCAAAGCTAGCGGGAGGGCCAACGTCCTGACTTTC
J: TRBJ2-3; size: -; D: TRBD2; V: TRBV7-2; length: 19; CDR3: CASSSIRIGLAGGPYEQYF; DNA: TGTGCCAGCAGCTCGATACGAATTGGACTAGCGGGAGGGCCTTACGAGCAGTATTTT
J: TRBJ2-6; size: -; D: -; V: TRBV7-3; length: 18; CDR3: CASSLGGRHLSGANVLTF; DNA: TGTGCCAGCAGCTTAGGGGGCCGACACCTCTCTGGGGCCAACGTCCTGACTTTC
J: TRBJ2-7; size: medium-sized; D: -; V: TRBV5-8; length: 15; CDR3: CASSTEQGRAYEQYF; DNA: TGTGCCAGCAGCACAGAACAGGGCAGGGCCTACGAGCAGTACTTC
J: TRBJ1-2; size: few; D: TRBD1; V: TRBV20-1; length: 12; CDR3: CSAGDRIDGYTF; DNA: TGCAGTGCTGGGGACAGGATAGATGGCTACACCTTC
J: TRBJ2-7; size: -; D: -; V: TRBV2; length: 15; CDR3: CATHTGEAGVYEQYF; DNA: TGTGCCACCCACACAGGGGAAGCGGGAGTCTACGAGCAGTACTTC
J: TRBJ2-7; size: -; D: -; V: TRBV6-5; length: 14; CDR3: CASSSGSTIYEQYF; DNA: TGTGCCAGCAGTTCAGGGAGCACTATCTACGAGCAGTACTTC
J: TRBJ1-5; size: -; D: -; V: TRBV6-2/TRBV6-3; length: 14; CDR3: CTSDSMGPRAPQHF; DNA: TGTACCAGCGACTCAATGGGGCCAAGGGCTCCCCAGCATTTT
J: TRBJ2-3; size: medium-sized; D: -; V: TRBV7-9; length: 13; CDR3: CASSPDGTDTQYF; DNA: TGTGCCAGCAGCCCAGACGGCACAGATACGCAGTATTTT
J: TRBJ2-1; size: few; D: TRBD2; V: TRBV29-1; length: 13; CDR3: CSVEIIAGGEQFF; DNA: TGCAGCGTTGAAATAATAGCGGGAGGTGAGCAGTTCTTC
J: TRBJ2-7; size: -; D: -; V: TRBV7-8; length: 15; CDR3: CASSPSGGAAYEQYF; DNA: TGTGCCAGCAGCCCAAGTGGGGGCGCCGCCTACGAGCAGTACTTC
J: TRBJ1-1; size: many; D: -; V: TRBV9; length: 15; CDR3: CASSVEDQGLTEAFF; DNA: TGTGCCAGCAGCGTAGAGGACCAGGGACTCACTGAAGCTTTCTTT
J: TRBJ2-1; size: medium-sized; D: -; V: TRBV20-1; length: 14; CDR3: CSARDLGSYNEQFF; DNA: TGCAGTGCTAGAGATCTAGGCTCCTACAATGAGCAGTTCTTC
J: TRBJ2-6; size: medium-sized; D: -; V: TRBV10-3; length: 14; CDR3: CAISPGDGANVLTF; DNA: TGTGCCATCAGTCCAGGGGATGGGGCCAACGTCCTGACTTTC
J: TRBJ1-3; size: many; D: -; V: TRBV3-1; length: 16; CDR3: CASSHGQLLPGNTIYF; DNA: TGTGCCAGCAGCCACGGACAACTGCTTCCTGGAAACACCATATATTTT
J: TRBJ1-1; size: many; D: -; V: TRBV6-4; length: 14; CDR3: CASSETYGGTEAFF; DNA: TGTGCCAGCAGTGAAACCTACGGGGGGACTGAAGCTTTCTTT
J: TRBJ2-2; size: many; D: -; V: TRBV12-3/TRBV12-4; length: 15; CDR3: CASSSGTTNTGELFF; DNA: TGTGCCAGCAGTTCCGGGACAACGAACACCGGGGAGCTGTTTTTT
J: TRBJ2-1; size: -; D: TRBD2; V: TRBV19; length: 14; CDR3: CASVPGGGPGEQFF; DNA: TGTGCCAGTGTACCGGGAGGAGGGCCGGGTGAGCAGTTCTTC
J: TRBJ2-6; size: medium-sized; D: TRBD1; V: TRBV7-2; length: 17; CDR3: CASTGTGFLSGANVLTF; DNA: TGTGCCTCGACCGGGACAGGGTTTTTGTCTGGGGCCAACGTCCTGACTTTC
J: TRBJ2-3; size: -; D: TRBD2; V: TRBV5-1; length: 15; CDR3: CASSFWLAGADTQYF; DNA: TGCGCCAGCAGCTTCTGGCTAGCGGGAGCAGATACGCAGTATTTT
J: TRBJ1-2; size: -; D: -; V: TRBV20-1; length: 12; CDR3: CSARDRAYGYTF; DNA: TGCAGTGCTAGAGACAGGGCCTATGGCTACACCTTC
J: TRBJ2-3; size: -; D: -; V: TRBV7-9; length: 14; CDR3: CASSFQGSTDTQYF; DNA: TGTGCCAGCAGCTTCCAGGGGAGCACAGATACGCAGTATTTT
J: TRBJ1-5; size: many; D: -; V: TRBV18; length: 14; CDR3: CASSIQGSDQPQHF; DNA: TGTGCCAGCTCAATACAGGGTTCGGATCAGCCCCAGCATTTT
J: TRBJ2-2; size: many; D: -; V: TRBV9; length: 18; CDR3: CASSGGQEAIANTGELFF; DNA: TGTGCCAGCAGCGGGGGTCAGGAAGCCATCGCGAACACCGGGGAGCTGTTTTTT
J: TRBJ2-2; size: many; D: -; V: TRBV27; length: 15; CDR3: CASSFEAELRGELFF; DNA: TGTGCCAGCTCATTCGAAGCGGAGCTGCGCGGGGAGCTGTTTTTT
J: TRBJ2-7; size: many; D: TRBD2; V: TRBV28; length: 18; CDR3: CASSLVRLAEGDPYEQYF; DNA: TGTGCCAGCAGTTTAGTGCGTCTAGCGGAAGGGGACCCCTACGAGCAGTACTTC
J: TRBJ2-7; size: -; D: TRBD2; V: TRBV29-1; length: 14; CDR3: CSVEVFGLGHEQYF; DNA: TGCAGCGTTGAAGTTTTTGGACTAGGACACGAGCAGTACTTC
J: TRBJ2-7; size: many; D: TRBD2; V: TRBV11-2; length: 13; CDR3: CASKLREGYEQYF; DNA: TGTGCCAGCAAGTTGCGGGAGGGCTACGAGCAGTACTTC
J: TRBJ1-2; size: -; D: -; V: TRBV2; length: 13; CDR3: CASSVYRADGYTF; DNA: TGTGCCAGCAGTGTGTACAGGGCTGATGGCTACACCTTC
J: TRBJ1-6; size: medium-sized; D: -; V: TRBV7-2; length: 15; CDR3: CASSPFRGGNSPLHF; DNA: TGTGCCAGCAGCCCCTTCAGGGGAGGGAATTCACCCCTCCACTTT
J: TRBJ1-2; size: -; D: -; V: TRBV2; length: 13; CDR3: CASRQGRNYGYTF; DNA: TGTGCCAGCAGGCAAGGACGGAACTATGGCTACACCTTC
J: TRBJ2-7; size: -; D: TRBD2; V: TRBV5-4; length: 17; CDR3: CASSHATGTSGAGEQYF; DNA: TGTGCCAGCAGCCACGCTACCGGGACTAGCGGGGCGGGGGAGCAGTACTTC
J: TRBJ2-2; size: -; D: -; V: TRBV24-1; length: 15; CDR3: CATGIGGLNTGELFF; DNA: TGTGCCACCGGAATAGGGGGACTGAACACCGGGGAGCTGTTTTTT
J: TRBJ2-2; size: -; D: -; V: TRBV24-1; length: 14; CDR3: CATSDKAGRGELFF; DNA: TGTGCCACCAGTGATAAGGCGGGGCGCGGGGAGCTGTTTTTT
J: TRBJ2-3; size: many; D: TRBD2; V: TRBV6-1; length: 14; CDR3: CASTIAGVADTQYF; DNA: TGTGCCAGCACCATAGCGGGAGTGGCAGATACGCAGTATTTT
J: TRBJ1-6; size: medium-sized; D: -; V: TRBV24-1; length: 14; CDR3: CATSGTADNSPLHF; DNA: TGTGCCACCAGTGGGACAGCAGATAATTCACCCCTCCACTTT